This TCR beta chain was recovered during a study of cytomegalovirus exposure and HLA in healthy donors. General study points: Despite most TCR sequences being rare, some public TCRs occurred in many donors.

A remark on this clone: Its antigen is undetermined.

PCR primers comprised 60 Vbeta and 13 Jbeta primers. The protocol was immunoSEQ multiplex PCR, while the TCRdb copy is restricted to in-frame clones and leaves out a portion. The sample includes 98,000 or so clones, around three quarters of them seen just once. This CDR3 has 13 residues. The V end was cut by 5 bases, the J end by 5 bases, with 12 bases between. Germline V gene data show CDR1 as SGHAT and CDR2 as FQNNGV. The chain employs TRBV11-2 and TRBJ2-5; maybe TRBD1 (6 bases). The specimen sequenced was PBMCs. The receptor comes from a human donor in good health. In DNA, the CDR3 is TGTGCCAGCAGCCGAACAGGGATGGAGACCCAGTACTTC. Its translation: CASSRTGMETQYF.